This T cell receptor beta chain was recovered during a study of early T cells in non-severe SARS-CoV-2 infection. This clonotype was counted ten times or more. Individual cDNA molecules were tagged with unique molecular identifiers. TCRdb passed the 5' RACE reads through MiXCR, listing each CDR3 protein once. This sample has some 80,000 distinct CDR3 sequences, with roughly an eighth found just once. Germline assignment: CDR1 LGHNA and CDR2 YNFKEQ. V lost 4 bases to trimming and J lost 5 bases; unmatched junction nucleotides: 8. CDR3 length: 15 amino acids. This TCR derives from an adult who was a healthcare worker with PCR-confirmed SARS-CoV-2 infection or an uninfected control (not recorded which). The donor label of this sample is uncertain. The material was whole blood, obtained at baseline. The chain combines TRBV4-2 with TRBJ2-1; 7 bases agree with TRBD1. The CDR3 is CASSPRWTGDNEQFF. As DNA, the CDR3 is TGTGCCAGCAGCCCGCGCTGGACAGGTGACAATGAGCAGTTCTTC.